This T cell receptor (beta chain) was sequenced during a study of T cell repertoires in cytomegalovirus infection. Study-wide context: CMV epitopes, recently identified HLA-C-restricted and well-studied HLA-B-restricted, were used. Public TCR beta signatures were indicative of both CMV infection and a matching HLA type.

A note on this clonotype: Its antigen is unknown.

The CDR3 has 13 amino acids. Germline CDR1 and CDR2: MNHNS and SASEGT. Deletions cut 5 bases from V and 14 bases from J, with 19 bases between. TCRdb reanalysed the reads using MiXCR and keeps one entry per CDR3 protein. The sample lists about 310,000 distinct CDR3 sequences, about 25% occurring once. The study's findings and limits: The response measured ex vivo was dominated by TCR beta clonotypes (HLA-C-restricted and CMV-specific).

This specimen was cultured PBMCs, taken from culture after CMV antigen stimulation. This TCR derives from a human donor in good health (CMV status not recorded). Some clones in this sample may be carry-over from other donors' samples. The V and J genes are TRBV6-1 and TRBJ2-1, with a weak D call TRBD2 (7 bases). The CDR3 region is CASSTPVGGGEFF. The CDR3 region has the DNA TGTGCCAGCAGTACCCCGGTAGGGGGGGGGGAGTTCTTC.